The T cell receptor beta chain under discussion was sequenced for a study of T cells in Graves' hyperthyroidism and ophthalmopathy. This clonotype appeared many times. J gave up 2 bases and V 4 bases, and 2 bases lay outside the gene matches. This CDR3 has 14 residues. Germline loops: CDR1 MNHEY, CDR2 SVGAGI. What was amplified from RNA transcripts were TCR beta CDR3 regions. HTBI primers were employed in a first-round RT-PCR of the TCR CDR3. TCRdb processed the multiplex PCR reads anew with MiXCR; each CDR3 protein has one entry. The sample has around 350,000 distinct CDR3 sequences, 19% seen once. Stable Graves' hyperthyroidism denoted no ophthalmopathy progression over 18 months. Patients having uncontrolled infection, another autoimmune disease, pregnancy or lactation were not included. Diagnostic decisions used clinical symptoms, serum thyroxine and TRAb, thyroid ultrasound and orbital computed tomography.

The TCR sequence derives from a woman aged 18-29 years with Graves' hyperthyroidism. The sample consisted of blood. V gene TRBV6-5 combines with J gene TRBJ2-7; 10 nucleotides align to TRBD2. CDR3 nucleotides: TGTGCCAGCAGTTCTAGCGGGGGCCCCTACGAGCAGTACTTC. It yields the protein CASSSSGGPYEQYF.